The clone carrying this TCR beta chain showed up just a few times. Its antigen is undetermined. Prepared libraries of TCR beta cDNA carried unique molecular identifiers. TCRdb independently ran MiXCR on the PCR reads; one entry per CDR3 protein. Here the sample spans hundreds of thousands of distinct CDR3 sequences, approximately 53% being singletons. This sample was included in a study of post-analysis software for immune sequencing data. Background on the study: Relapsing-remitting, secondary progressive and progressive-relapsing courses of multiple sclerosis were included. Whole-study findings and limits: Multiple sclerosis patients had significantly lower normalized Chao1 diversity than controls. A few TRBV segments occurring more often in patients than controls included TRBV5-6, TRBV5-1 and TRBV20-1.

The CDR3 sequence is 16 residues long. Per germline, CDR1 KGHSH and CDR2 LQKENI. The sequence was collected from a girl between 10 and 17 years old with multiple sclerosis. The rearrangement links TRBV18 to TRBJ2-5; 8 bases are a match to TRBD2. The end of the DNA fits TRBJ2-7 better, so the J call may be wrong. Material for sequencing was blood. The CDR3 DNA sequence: TGTGCCAGCTCACCCAGGTCGGGGAGCGGGAGCGCCGAGCAGTACTTC. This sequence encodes CASSPRSGSGSAEQYF.